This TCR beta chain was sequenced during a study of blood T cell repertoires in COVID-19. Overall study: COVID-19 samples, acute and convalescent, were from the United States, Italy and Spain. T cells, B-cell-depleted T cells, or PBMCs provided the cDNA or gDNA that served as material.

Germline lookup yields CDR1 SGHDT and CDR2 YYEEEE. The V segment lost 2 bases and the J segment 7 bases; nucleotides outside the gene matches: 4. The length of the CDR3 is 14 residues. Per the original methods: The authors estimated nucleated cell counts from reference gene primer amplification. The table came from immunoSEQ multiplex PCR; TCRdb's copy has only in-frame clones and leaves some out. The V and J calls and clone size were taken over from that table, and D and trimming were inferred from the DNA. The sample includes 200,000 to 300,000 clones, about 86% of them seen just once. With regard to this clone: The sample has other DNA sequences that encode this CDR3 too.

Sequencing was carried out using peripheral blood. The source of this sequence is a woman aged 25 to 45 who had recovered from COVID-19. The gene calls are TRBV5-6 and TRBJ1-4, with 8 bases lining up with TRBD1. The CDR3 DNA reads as TGTGCCAGCAGCTTCAGGGGGCTTGGTGAAAAACTGTTTTTT. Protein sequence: CASSFRGLGEKLFF.